Listed below are T cell receptor beta chains from one sample, sequenced in a study of low-dose radiotherapy and immunotherapy resistance in tumors. MiXCR, run by TCRdb on the reads, gives a single entry per CDR3 protein. The sample consists of some 100,000 distinct CDR3 sequences, less than 25% of them appearing once. The sample consisted of PBMCs, taken after low-dose radiotherapy plus immunotherapy. The receptors were gathered from a male donor with prostate cancer. CDR3s include the opening cysteine and the closing phenylalanine or tryptophan. The D gene is left open where the match is weak. Clone size appears in some rows only: once, few, many, or a class for an expanded clone.

clone size,D gene,J gene,V gene,CDR3 DNA,CDR3 protein
many,-,TRBJ1-2,TRBV29-1,TGCAGCGGGGGGGAAAGAGATGACGGCTACACCTTC,CSGGERDDGYTF
many,TRBD2,TRBJ2-1,TRBV3-1,TGTGCCAGCAGCCAAGGGGCGGGGGTGCACAATGAGCAGTTCTTC,CASSQGAGVHNEQFF
many,TRBD1,TRBJ2-5,TRBV18,TGTGCCAGCTCACCTGGGACAGGGGGAGAGACCCAGTACTTC,CASSPGTGGETQYF
-,TRBD1,TRBJ1-5,TRBV28,TGTGCCAGCAGCATGGACAGGGTTAAGCCCCAGCATTTT,CASSMDRVKPQHF
many,TRBD1,TRBJ1-4,TRBV5-6,TGTGCCAGCAGCACCAGACAGGGATTGCGCGAAAAACTGTTTTTT,CASSTRQGLREKLFF
many,-,TRBJ1-4,TRBV20-1,TGCAGTGCCCCATTGGGGGGCTCCTCTAGAGAAAAACTGTTTTTT,CSAPLGGSSREKLFF
many,-,TRBJ2-1,TRBV2,TGTGCCAGCGTGGAGGACGGGCCCCCGAATGAGCAGTTCTTC,CASVEDGPPNEQFF
many,TRBD2,TRBJ2-7,TRBV7-6,TGTGCCAGCAGCCCCGGCCCTAGCGGGGGCGGTTCGTACGAGCAGTACTTC,CASSPGPSGGGSYEQYF
-,TRBD2,TRBJ2-3,TRBV27,TGTGCCAGCACCACAAATAGACTAGCGACAGATACGCAGTATTTT,CASTTNRLATDTQYF
many,TRBD1,TRBJ2-3,TRBV4-1,TGCGCCAGCAGCCAATGGGACAGAAGCACAGATACGCAGTATTTT,CASSQWDRSTDTQYF
many,TRBD2,TRBJ2-1,TRBV6-5,TGTGCCAGCGGGGTTAGCGGGGGTGGTTCCTACAATGAGCAGTTCTTC,CASGVSGGGSYNEQFF
-,TRBD2,TRBJ2-7,TRBV10-3,TGTGCCATCAGTGAGTCGGAAGCGGGAGGACTATACGAGCAGTACTTC,CAISESEAGGLYEQYF
-,TRBD1,TRBJ1-5,TRBV6-2/TRBV6-3,TGTGCCAGCAGTTACGCAGGGGGTAACAATCAGCCCCAGCATTTT,CASSYAGGNNQPQHF
many,-,TRBJ2-3,TRBV7-2,TGTGCCAGCAGCCTTACCCGACAACACACAGATACGCAGTATTTT,CASSLTRQHTDTQYF
many,-,TRBJ1-6,TRBV7-8,TGTGCCAGCAGCTTAGAAGACAGCCGCGGTCCCCTCCACTTT,CASSLEDSRGPLHF
many,TRBD2,TRBJ2-1,TRBV10-2,TGCGCCAGCGGGACTAGCTACAATGAGCAGTTCTTC,CASGTSYNEQFF
-,-,TRBJ2-7,TRBV2,TGTGCCAGCAGTGGACCTGGGTTGCAGTACTTC,CASSGPGLQYF
many,-,TRBJ2-3,TRBV18,TGTGCCAGCTCACCAGAATCAGACAGTAACACAGATACGCAGTATTTT,CASSPESDSNTDTQYF
many,TRBD1,TRBJ2-4,TRBV20-1,TGCAGTGCTCCCCGGCCTCGGACAGGGGGTTTTTTGGACATTCAGTACTTC,CSAPRPRTGGFLDIQYF
many,-,TRBJ2-1,TRBV5-5,TGTGCCAGCAGTATACAGGTAACCTACAATGAGCAGTTCTTC,CASSIQVTYNEQFF
many,TRBD1,TRBJ1-4,TRBV7-9,TGTGCCAGCAGCACCCCGACAGGGATAAATGAAAAACTGTTTTTT,CASSTPTGINEKLFF
-,TRBD1,TRBJ2-5,TRBV19,TGTGCCAGTAGGACAGGGGGCGTGGAGACCCAGTACTTC,CASRTGGVETQYF
many,-,TRBJ1-2,TRBV28,TGTGCCACCAACCTCGGGTATGGCTACACCTTC,CATNLGYGYTF
many,-,TRBJ2-7,TRBV29-1,TGCAGCGTTGGCTTCAGCTACGAGCAGTACTTC,CSVGFSYEQYF
many,-,TRBJ2-2,TRBV13,TGTGCCAGCAACTCGATGGTTACCACCGGGGAGCTGTTTTTT,CASNSMVTTGELFF
many,-,TRBJ2-1,TRBV7-9,TGTGCCAGCAGCCCTCCTCTAGTGGCTGAGCAGTTCTTC,CASSPPLVAEQFF
many,-,TRBJ1-6,TRBV20-1,TGCAGTGCTAGAGATCGTTTGGGTAATTCACCCCTCCACTTT,CSARDRLGNSPLHF
many,-,TRBJ2-3,TRBV5-1,TGCGCCAGCAGCACGGACAGACGCACAGATACGCAGTATTTT,CASSTDRRTDTQYF
many,-,TRBJ1-1,TRBV5-1,TGCGCCAGCAGCTTGGACCCGAACACTGAAGCTTTCTTT,CASSLDPNTEAFF
many,-,TRBJ2-4,TRBV15,TGTGCCACCAGCAGGGGTGGCGTGACCAAAAACATTCAGTACTTC,CATSRGGVTKNIQYF
many,-,TRBJ2-1,TRBV10-3,TGTGCCATCAGTGAGTTTGCAGGGGGGACGTTTACGGATGAGCAGTTCTTC,CAISEFAGGTFTDEQFF
many,TRBD1,TRBJ2-1,TRBV2,TGTGCCAGCAGGGGACAGGTCTACAGGGCCTACAATGAGCAGTTCTTC,CASRGQVYRAYNEQFF
many,TRBD2,TRBJ2-1,TRBV11-1,TGTGCCAGCAGCTTAGTTTTTGGGACTAGGCCTTACAATGAGCAGTTCTTC,CASSLVFGTRPYNEQFF
many,-,TRBJ2-1,TRBV3-1,TGTGCCAGCAGCCAAGATAGGAGGTCGGGCTCCTACAATGAGCAGTTCTTC,CASSQDRRSGSYNEQFF
-,-,TRBJ1-4,TRBV4-3,TGCGCCAGCAGCCAAGATCGACTCAAAATTAATGAAAAACTGTTTTTT,CASSQDRLKINEKLFF
-,TRBD1,TRBJ2-7,TRBV19,TGTGCCAGTAGTATCCGGACAGGAGCCTACGAGCAGTACTTC,CASSIRTGAYEQYF
many,-,TRBJ2-7,TRBV5-1,TGCGCCAGCAGCTTGCCCGGCGGAGGCTACGAGCAGTACTTC,CASSLPGGGYEQYF
many,-,TRBJ2-7,TRBV7-6,TGTGCCAGCAGCTTCTTGGGGCCCGAGGACGAGCAGTACTTC,CASSFLGPEDEQYF
-,-,TRBJ2-5,TRBV5-1,TGCGCCAGCAGTCGTAGCGGAGAGACCCAGTACTTC,CASSRSGETQYF
many,TRBD2,TRBJ2-5,TRBV20-1,TGCAGTGCTCCTAGCGGGGGGTTGGAGACCCAGTACTTC,CSAPSGGLETQYF
many,-,TRBJ2-2,TRBV7-3,TGTGCCAGCAGCCTCGCCTATAACACCGGGGAGCTGTTTTTT,CASSLAYNTGELFF